Listed below are T cell receptor beta chains from one sample, sequenced in a study of graft-versus-host responses after intestinal transplantation. Sequenced by immunoSEQ multiplex PCR; TCRdb stores in-frame clones only, minus some. The sample has roughly 19,000 clones, 95% seen once. The material sequenced was PBMCs, taken 23 days after intestinal transplant. These receptors were taken from a human patient who received an intestinal transplant, so some T cells may come from the graft donor. Each CDR3 is given without its conserved first and last residue.

j_call,v_call,cdr3_aa
TRBJ2-5,TRBV12-5,ASGLDRETQY
TRBJ2-7,TRBV7-9,ASTVPGLPYEQY
TRBJ2-1,TRBV5-1,ASSFPGLEQF
TRBJ2-3,TRBV5-6,ASSPGIADTQY
TRBJ2-1,TRBV5-1,ASSRWGPPGLADSYNEQF
TRBJ2-1,TRBV9,ASSVGSGKITSYNEQF
TRBJ2-7,TRBV7-8,ASSLYDSYEQY
TRBJ2-1,TRBV7-8,ASSGSLWREGQNEQF
TRBJ2-1,TRBV5-6,ASSFSGGGEQF
TRBJ1-1,TRBV7-3,ASSLKTGRGEVYTEAF
TRBJ2-7,TRBV2,ASHYSSYEQY
TRBJ1-2,TRBV16,ASSGLRIVRKTYGYT
TRBJ2-3,TRBV7-6,ASSSGLAGPRDTQY
TRBJ2-3,TRBV11-2,ASSRPLGGDTQY
TRBJ1-5,TRBV19,ASSIADRGRQPQH
TRBJ1-1,TRBV9,ASIRVGAAAAMTLSFLWAF
TRBJ2-1,TRBV7-9,ASSLSLAVQHNEQF
TRBJ1-2,TRBV5-4,ASSLVAAPYYGYT
TRBJ1-1,TRBV11-2,ASSLTGVTEAF
TRBJ2-5,TRBV27,ASSLNGGTQY
TRBJ2-1,TRBV9,ASSTRYGTSGRSNEQF
TRBJ2-4,TRBV4-1,ASSHPIRLAGGFKNIQY
TRBJ1-2,TRBV19,ASSIIWSEDSHGYT
TRBJ2-1,TRBV28,ASSFGDVNEQF
TRBJ2-5,TRBV19,ASRPDLEQETQY
TRBJ2-1,TRBV7-3,ASSPVAGSYNEQF
TRBJ2-3,TRBV27,ASSFGTSGRPDTQY
TRBJ2-5,TRBV15,ATSRDLWWDRDQETQY
TRBJ1-2,TRBV28,ASSSTANYGYT
TRBJ1-1,TRBV10-1,ASSESKIGAAGPNTEAF
TRBJ2-7,TRBV11-1,ASSPNPSSPYEQY
TRBJ1-2,TRBV6-5,ASGPGANYGYT
TRBJ2-1,TRBV10-1,ASSAREDEQF
TRBJ2-7,TRBV2,ASSGASAAYEQY
TRBJ2-4,TRBV2,ASSPPPGGLKNIQY
TRBJ1-5,TRBV27,ASSPTVGQPQH
TRBJ1-1,TRBV28,ASSLFWDRPLNTEAF